This paragraph covers one T cell receptor (beta chain) sequence. This clone was found a few times. Its antigen is unknown. There are no base qualities to consult, and no much larger clone falls within one base. The data derive from a study of cytomegalovirus exposure and HLA in healthy donors (TCRdb year 2017). General notes on the study: According to an earlier analysis of a few hundred of the donors, 150 million to 200 million T cells yielded 95 million to 140 million unique TCR beta sequences and around 300 Gb of sequence data. Donor age, sex, ethnicity and CMV serostatus were compiled alongside the repertoire data. Of the 398 genotyped donors, approximately 82% fell in the genetic ancestry cluster associated with self-reported Caucasian donors. Among some 400 genotyped donors of the cohort, an average of about 240,000 unique TCR beta nucleotide sequences were sequenced per donor, roughly 20% of them non-productive. The study aimed to test whether cataloging public T cell receptors could reveal signatures of past pathogen exposure. Because of strong linkage in the cohort, roughly five DR-DQ haplotypes were treated as single units for association and clustering. A later analysis re-analyzed previously published TCR beta repertoires from 550 to 700 donors and added high-resolution HLA genotyping to study TCR occurrence patterns. Besides the first cohort of 500 to 700 subjects, a separate validation cohort made up of over 95 different subjects was used. The number of donors typed differed by locus, with 629-630 for A, B, C, DRB1 and DQB1, 522 for DQA1, nearly 610 for DPA1, and some 440 for DPB1. In the later analysis, no new phenotypic data were used to find candidate immune exposures; instead, reliance was placed on TCR beta sequences and their occurrence across donors. About 300 gigabases of sequencing data and some 85 million unique TCR sequences were included in an early release covering about 620 HLA-typed donors. In an earlier analysis of 587 of the donors, high-throughput TCR beta sequencing was used to judge whether each TCR beta V gene segment behaved as functional or pseudogenic. All discovery cohort repertoires had been generated using a single sequencing platform. Class I and class II HLA loci were covered by the typing at four-digit resolution. The study profiled the T cell repertoires of about 720 subjects by immunosequencing and related them to cytomegalovirus serostatus. The study combined high-throughput TCR immunosequencing, statistical association of individual TCRs with disease status, and machine learning to predict cytomegalovirus infection status. In a later genetic analysis, genome-wide SNP genotypes for about three fifths of the roughly 670 donors were used, and that subset was treated as a discovery cohort. Study-wide findings and limitations: While some public TCRs were present in many individuals, most TCR sequences turned up only very rarely across donors. According to a later analysis, TCR association rates differed among HLA loci, with DRB1 alleles showing the most associated TCRs and HLA-C alleles showing the fewest. At a false discovery rate of 0.05, a later analysis linked 16,000 or so TCR beta sequences to specific HLA alleles. In vitro tests confirmed that a few of the cytomegalovirus-associated TCR beta chains recognize cytomegalovirus antigens. In a later genetic analysis, fewer N-insertions in productive TCRs were reported among donors in an Asian-associated ancestry cluster than the approximately 670-donor mean. Linkage disequilibrium might explain the correlated functional status among segregating V segments, but an unknown experimental factor could not be excluded. A total of some 180 TCR beta chains were listed by the study as associated with cytomegalovirus. The only immune exposure information available for the cohort was CMV serostatus. In both the original and validation cohorts, the classifier was reported to diagnose cytomegalovirus status with high specificity and sensitivity. According to the authors, the approach could potentially be generalized to other disease states and immunological phenotypes. Some IMGT-functional V segments, including TRBV6-2 and TRBV6-3, could not be told apart with the 87-base-pair reads, so those segments were excluded. Broadly in line with IMGT annotations, most TCR beta V segments showed up in productive rearrangements about 87% or about 30% of the time in an earlier analysis of several hundred of the donors. Assigning TCR associations to individual alleles was difficult when HLA alleles, especially DR and DQ, strongly co-occurred. A later analysis found that most CMV-associated TCR beta chains appeared HLA-restricted, with HLA associations seemingly driven largely by CMV exposure. A group of highly shared sequence variants was considered likely to be a technical artifact of the sequencing pipeline. Only TCR beta chains were sequenced in this cohort, and the absence of alpha or paired-chain data limited detectable features. A later genetic analysis associated a missense DCLRE1C variant with V-gene and J-gene trimming of TCR beta chains, and an independent cohort replicated the association. Compared with equally common non-associated chains, HLA-associated TCR beta chains in a later analysis were more clonally expanded and had lower generation probabilities. A further reported finding was that TCR beta sequences accurately predicted the HLA-A and HLA-B alleles for most subjects in the first cohort. The presence/absence analyses assumed that sequencing depth was roughly uniform across donors, and that assumption may not be true. Seventeen rarely observed V segments, including chromosome 9 orphons, were excluded from the earlier analysis of approximately 600 of the donors because counts were too low. HLA typing was unavailable for some donors at each locus, so association tests used only the typed subset. According to a later analysis, parvovirus B19, influenza, CMV and Epstein-Barr virus appeared linked to several top co-occurrence clusters.

The CDR3 measures 14 amino acids from cysteine to phenylalanine. Only the CDR3 region is kept as DNA, spanning 42 bases read in frame from base 1. V lost 2 bases and J lost 6 bases, and the count of bases not matched to a germline gene is 2. In the germline V gene (reference sequence), CDR1 corresponds to MNHNY and CDR2 to SVGAGI. The library was prepared using the immunoSEQ multiplex PCR assay. For the multiplex PCR, a mixture combining 60 forward primers for TCR Vbeta segments and 13 reverse primers for TCR Jbeta segments was used. The CDR3 region of rearranged TCR beta genes was amplified from genomic DNA with a multiplex PCR assay. The Illumina HiSeq System was used to sequence the amplified TCR beta libraries as 87-base-pair reads. In the paper's pipeline: A later analysis counted approximately 84 million unique TCR beta chains across the 666 repertoires, and around 9.9 million of these chains were shared by at least two donors. A nearest-neighbor algorithm error-corrected the raw reads and collapsed the reads into unique sequences, merging closely related sequences to remove PCR and sequencing errors. Alignment of CDR3 sequences to IMGT reference sequences was used to assign V, D and J gene segments. For a sequence to be retained, a match of at least six nucleotides to both a V gene segment and a J gene segment was required. A rearrangement counted as productive if the CDR3 had no stop codons and remained in frame with V and J, and every other rearrangement counted as non-productive. Following IMGT convention, CDR3 was defined as the stretch from the second conserved V-encoded cysteine to the conserved J-encoded phenylalanine. The earlier analysis of a few hundred of the donors excluded any sequence lacking an unambiguous match to a single V gene segment. In an earlier analysis of some 590 of the donors, a V segment was called functional when productive rearrangements were above 56.7%, and segregating when the standard deviation between donors exceeded 5%. A statistical classification framework was developed to diagnose cytomegalovirus status using the catalog of TCR beta chain sequences. In a later analysis, V and J genes were assigned by comparing TCR nucleotide sequences against IMGT/GENE-DB human TR gene sequences. A later analysis assigned CDR3 sequences and most-parsimonious VDJ recombination scenarios with the TCRdist pipeline. In a later analysis, each TCR beta chain was defined by its CDR3 amino acid sequence together with its V-gene family, and reads without a unique V-gene family were excluded. To address suspected cross-contamination and a sequencing artifact, a later analysis removed 592 highly shared, low-generation-probability nucleotide sequences. A later analysis calculated a clonal expansion index for each public chain from normalized within-repertoire ranks of inferred template counts. In a later analysis, generation probabilities were computed using a VDJ recombination model fitted to out-of-frame rearrangements, and the results were checked against IGoR. In a later analysis, TCR-TCR, TCR-HLA and TCR-CMV co-occurrence was scored with hypergeometric tests, and a repertoire-size bias correction was applied to TCR pairs. A later analysis estimated false discovery rates by permuting HLA or CMV assignments 20 times. In a later analysis, co-occurring TCRs were grouped with DBSCAN, and TCRdist sequence similarity was added when clustering was performed within HLA-allele-positive subsets. Repertoires with fewer than 30,000 or more than 120,000 public chains, plus five repertoires with anomalous nucleotide sharing, were excluded from co-occurrence clustering. Not all clones reach the TCRdb copy of this immuneACCESS table, which keeps in-frame sequences only. Checked studies attribute under half of the gap to unresolved V genes and leave the rest unexplained. Clonal size and the V and J genes are those of that table, whereas D and trimming came from the DNA. For this sample there are roughly 200,000 clones; 60% to 85% appear just once. 2.5% to 3.5% of the sample comes from the top ten.

The cohort comprised 710 or so healthy bone marrow donors. Cohort members were all nominally healthy when sampled, although unrecorded immune exposures were likely present. The donor tested CMV seronegative and was one of the 352 seronegative cohort members. A peripheral blood sample was collected from each donor, and TCR beta sequencing was performed on peripheral blood mononuclear cells. The Qiagen DNeasy Blood Extraction Kit was used to extract genomic DNA from the blood cell samples. The chain is made from TRBV6-6 and TRBJ2-1, with 9 bases in between that match TRBD1. This clonotype was obtained from a male donor in good health and CMV-seronegative. Specimen: PBMCs. The bases read TGTGCCAGCAGTTACGAGACAGGGGGCAATGAGCAGTTCTTC. This codes for CASSYETGGNEQFF.